This TCR beta chain was observed in a study of molecular identifiers for immune sequencing clone quantification. Overall study findings and caveats: Barcode sharing among identical TCR molecules could make large clones appear smaller. Amid roughly 1 million naive cells, spiked Jurkat TCR RNA from one cell was reportedly still detectable.

Bulk TCR libraries were made with methods that had been previously described and with listed TCR primers. TCRdb passed the PCR reads through MiXCR, listing each CDR3 protein once. The sample has a few hundred thousand distinct CDR3 sequences, under 25% seen once. Naive CD8 library inputs spanned roughly 18,000 to 1,100,000 sorted cells and 10%, 30% or 50% RNA. Worth noting for this clonotype: As yet, its antigen is unknown.

The receptor comes from a human donor in good health. Some libraries in this study had Jurkat cell RNA spiked in. Sequencing input: naive CD8+ T cells from blood, with Jurkat cell RNA spiked in. Noted subset: FACS-sorted CD8+CD4-CCR7+CD45RA+ naive T cells.

The CDR3 nucleotides are TGTGCCAGCAGCTTAGGGGTTAGAGGACGGAGGACAGATACGCAGTATTTT. Its translation: CASSLGVRGRRTDTQYF. This chain uses TRBV7-9 with TRBJ2-3, with a tentative D call TRBD2 (5 bases). CDR3 length: 17 residues. Germline CDR1 is SEHNR and CDR2 is FQNEAQ (reference sequence). Trimming took off 1 base at V and 3 bases at J, with 17 bases between the two ends.